These 16 T cell receptor beta chains share one sample of origin, sequenced in a study of T cell clonality in common variable immunodeficiency. Sequencing used immunoSEQ multiplex PCR; TCRdb keeps in-frame clones, though not all of them. The repertoire has about 35,000 clones, none seen only once; the ten largest take approximately 9.4%. The sequencing sample was made of peripheral blood mononuclear cells. Source of these receptors: a person aged 18 to 69 in good health.

This clone has at least ten counts. This may be a read error, as it is one base from a much larger clone. The read gets to within 3 residues of the CDR3 end, and the germline J gene fills in the rest. This chain links TRBV7-8 with TRBJ2-2; 10 positions agree with TRBD1. The CDR3 has 15 amino acids. CDR1 is SGHVS, CDR2 FQNEAQ, per germline. The part of the CDR3 DNA that was read is TGTGCCAGCAGCCCCGGGACAGGGGCAAATGAAAAG. Translating it yields CASSPGTGANEK. Given in full, the CDR3 is CASSPGTGANEKLFF.

This clone was picked up many times. The read falls 3 residues short of the CDR3 end, and the missing part is taken from the germline J gene. This chain uses TRBV19 with TRBJ2-7; 7 bases agree with TRBD1. Germline CDR1 LNHDA, CDR2 SQIVND (reference sequence). This CDR3 contains 14 residues. J gave up 3 bases and V 6 bases, and 8 bases lay outside the gene matches. The chain's CDR3 is CASSSGQLGYEQYF. The CDR3 DNA, read in part, is TGTGCCAGTAGCTCGGGACAGTTGGGCTACGAG.

There are a few counts of this clone. The part of the CDR3 DNA that was read is TGCGCCAGCAGTGAAGGTGATTCACCC. This encodes CASSEGDSP. The entire CDR3 sequence reads CASSEGDSPLHF. The chain joins TRBV10-2 to TRBJ1-6; D remains ambiguous. The CDR3 is cut off 3 residues early in the read; its end comes from the germline J gene. Germline lookup yields CDR1 WSHSY and CDR2 SAAADI. The CDR3 is 12 residues long. V dropped 3 bases and J dropped 8 bases, with 5 bases sitting between them.

This clone was seen ten or more times. Sequencing ends 3 residues short of the CDR3 end; the germline J gene provides the rest. This sequence joins TRBV2 and TRBJ2-3; possibly TRBD1 for D (5 bases). Trimming left V 7 bases short and J 2 bases short, with 13 bases between. Germline CDR1 reads SNHLY; CDR2 reads FYNNEI. This CDR3 comprises 14 residues. Partial CDR3 DNA: TGTGCCAGCAAGGACAAAATTTCCACAGATACG. Amino acids: CASKDKISTDT. In full, the CDR3 is CASKDKISTDTQYF.

This clone was recorded many times. The DNA ends 3 residues before the CDR3 does, and the rest of the CDR3 is filled in from the germline J gene. The gene calls are TRBV10-3 and TRBJ1-5; 7 nucleotides align to TRBD1. Germline trimming cut 0 bases from V and 3 bases from J; bases unmatched to any gene: 5. Germline V gene lookup returns CDR1 ENHRY and CDR2 SYGVKD. The CDR3 runs 16 residues. The DNA read from the CDR3 is TGTGCCATCAGTGAGTCGGCAGGGGGTGACAATCAGCCC. Translated, it gives CAISESAGGDNQP. The whole CDR3 region reads CAISESAGGDNQPQHF.

A word on this clone: With the read ending 3 residues before the CDR3 end, the germline J gene is used to fill in that end. The chain links TRBV2 to TRBJ1-2; no firm D call. The CDR3 runs to 14 residues. The germline V gene has CDR1 SNHLY and CDR2 FYNNEI. CDR3 protein: CAGTLAGGRNDYTF. CDR3 DNA (partial): TGTGCCGGCACTCTAGCGGGAGGGAGAAATGAC.

This clone was counted ten times or more. The DNA ends 3 residues before the CDR3 does, and the rest of the CDR3 is filled in from the germline J gene. The rearrangement joins TRBV2 to TRBJ2-3, with 9 nucleotides matching TRBD1. The V and J ends lost 4 bases and 3 bases, in that order; junction bases with no gene match: 5. This CDR3 region has 15 residues. Germline assignment: CDR1 SNHLY and CDR2 FYNNEI. Incomplete CDR3 DNA: TGTGCCAGCAGTGGGGGACAGGGTGTTACAGATACG. It codes for CASSGGQGVTDT. The full CDR3 is CASSGGQGVTDTQYF.

This clone was seen ten or more times. The read halts 3 residues ahead of the CDR3 end, with the missing end drawn from the germline J gene. V gene TRBV19 combines with J gene TRBJ2-1, with 8 bases lining up with TRBD2. J lost 5 bases, V lost 3 bases, and 6 bases had no gene match. This CDR3 region has 15 residues. In germline, CDR1 is LNHDA, CDR2 SQIVND (reference sequence). The CDR3 sequence: CASSIPNSGNNEQFF. Incomplete CDR3 DNA: TGTGCCAGTAGTATCCCCAATAGCGGGAACAATGAG.

This clone was found many times. The CDR3 end lies 3 residues beyond the end of the read and is filled in from the germline J gene. This chain links TRBV20-1 with TRBJ2-4; 7 nucleotides line up with TRBD1. This CDR3 has 15 amino acids. Germline-derived CDR1 and CDR2 are DFQATT and SNEGSKA (reference sequence). Unmatched junction bases numbered 7, after V lost 3 bases and J lost 2 bases. Partial CDR3 DNA: TGCAGTGCTAGCGGGGACAGCAGGACCAAAAACATT. Translated, it gives CSASGDSRTKNI. The whole CDR3 is CSASGDSRTKNIQYF.

This clone was found a few times. The read terminates 3 residues ahead of where the CDR3 ends, so the germline J gene completes it. This chain uses TRBV23-1 with TRBJ1-5; no definite D call. TRBV23-1 is identified as an open reading frame with a role that is uncertain. Trimming took off 1 base at V and 0 bases at J, with 10 bases between the two ends. CDR3 length: 16 amino acids. The CDR3 DNA, read in part, is TGCGCCAGCAGTCAATTTGCGGGAAATAGCAATCAGCCC. Protein sequence: CASSQFAGNSNQP. The entire CDR3 is CASSQFAGNSNQPQHF.

This clone occurred many times. The observed sequence ends 3 residues before the CDR3 terminus, with the missing tail filled in from the germline J gene. The gene calls are TRBV20-1 and TRBJ2-2, with D perhaps TRBD1 (5 bases). Trimming removed 3 bases at V and 7 bases at J, with 12 bases between. The V gene's germline CDR1 is DFQATT and CDR2 SNEGSKA (reference sequence). The CDR3 runs to 13 residues. CDR3 residues: CSARMWGDGELFF. Incomplete CDR3 DNA: TGCAGTGCTAGGATGTGGGGCGACGGGGAG.

Remarks on this clone: The CDR3 end lies 3 residues beyond the end of the read and is filled in from the germline J gene. The V gene is TRBV4-2, the J gene TRBJ2-7; TRBD1 matches at 7 bases. Germline CDR1 reads LGHNA; CDR2 reads YNFKEQ. The CDR3 spans 16 residues. V gave up 3 bases and J gave up 2 bases; unmatched junction bases: 10. The sequenced CDR3 bases are TGTGCCAGCAGCCATCCCCTTGAGACAGGGACCTACGAG. This codes for CASSHPLETGTYE. In full, the CDR3 is CASSHPLETGTYEQYF.

This clone was counted many times. The read stops 3 residues short of the end of the CDR3; the missing end is completed from the germline J gene. The chain is built from TRBV18 and TRBJ2-6, with a weak D call TRBD2 (6 bases). V lost 6 bases and J lost 0, with 9 bases in between. The CDR3 runs to 15 residues. Germline CDR1 reads KGHSH; CDR2 reads LQKENI. This CDR3 is CASSGTRSGANVLTF. The part of the CDR3 DNA that was read is TGTGCCAGCTCGGGGACTCGCTCTGGGGCCAACGTC. Together with reference TRBV18 and TRBJ2-6, the CDR3 gives the full variable domain: NAGVMQNPRHLVRRRGQEARLRCSPMKGHSHVYWYRQLPEEGLKFMVYLQKENIIDESGMPKERFSAEFPKEGPSILRIQQVVRGDSAAYFCASSGTRSGANVLTFGAGSRLTVL.

This clone was found many times. The CDR3 end lies 3 residues beyond the end of the read and is filled in from the germline J gene. This chain joins TRBV20-1 and TRBJ2-5, with D unresolved. This CDR3 region has 15 residues. Deletions cut 5 bases from V and 2 bases from J, with 18 bases between. Germline loops: CDR1 DFQATT, CDR2 SNEGSKA (reference sequence). The CDR3 bases that were read are TGCAGTGCTTCCAACCCCATAGTTTTACAAGAGACC. This gives the protein CSASNPIVLQET. In full, the CDR3 is CSASNPIVLQETQYF.

This clone was found many times. Read coverage stops 3 residues before the CDR3 terminus; the germline J gene supplies the remainder. The chain carries TRBV19 and TRBJ1-1, with 7 bases matching TRBD1. Germline trimming cut 8 bases from V and 4 bases from J; bases unmatched to any gene: 1. Germline V gene sequence: CDR1 LNHDA, CDR2 SQIVND (reference sequence). This CDR3 spans 11 amino acids. The DNA read from the CDR3 is TGTGCCAGTCACAGGGGCACTGAA. It is translated as CASHRGTE. The entire CDR3 is CASHRGTEAFF.

This clone was seen a handful of times. The read halts 3 residues ahead of the CDR3 end, with the missing end drawn from the germline J gene. The chain recombines TRBV18 with TRBJ1-1; 9 nucleotides line up with TRBD1. With V trimmed by 2 bases and J by 3 bases, 4 bases remained unmatched. The CDR3 is 15 residues long. CDR1 is KGHSH, CDR2 LQKENI, per germline. Incomplete CDR3 DNA: TGTGCCAGCTCACCATTGACAGGGGGGGACACTGAA. Translated: CASSPLTGGDTE. The entire CDR3 protein is CASSPLTGGDTEAFF.